Listed here are 5 T cell receptor beta chains from one sample, sequenced in a study of blood T cell repertoires in COVID-19. Libraries were prepared by immunoSEQ multiplex PCR; TCRdb keeps only in-frame clonotypes and omits some of them. Of 100,000 to 150,000 clones in the sample, around 80% were seen once. The sample was PBMCs or T cells enriched from blood (not recorded which). These receptors were obtained from a man in his forties or fifties with acute COVID-19.

The rearrangement uses TRBV5-6 and TRBJ1-4, with 7 bases aligning to TRBD1. This CDR3 is built from 16 residues. The V and J ends lost 4 bases and 0 bases, in that order; junction bases with no gene match: 6. Germline values: CDR1 SGHDT, CDR2 YYEEEE. CDR3 in amino acids: CASSQFDRATNEKLFF. CDR3 bases: TGTGCCAGCAGCCAATTCGACAGGGCAACTAATGAAAAACTGTTTTTT.

This chain links TRBV7-9 with TRBJ2-1; 11 nucleotides align to TRBD2. The germline V gene has CDR1 SEHNR and CDR2 FQNEAQ (reference sequence). This CDR3 contains 16 residues. The junction had 2 bases not matched to a gene; V was cut back by 2 bases and J by 2 bases. The CDR3 DNA follows: TGTGCCAGCAGCTTAAGACTAGCGGGAACCTACAATGAGCAGTTCTTC. Its protein product is CASSLRLAGTYNEQFF.

As regards this clone: A read error may produce the germline difference seen at one junction end. The chain combines TRBV28 with TRBJ1-2; D is uncertain. This CDR3 spans 11 amino acids. The germline V gene encodes CDR1 MDHEN and CDR2 SYDVKM. CDR3 DNA: TGTGCCAGCAGTACCTCGGTAGGTGCGGCCTTC. Protein: CASSTSVGAAF.

This clone was detected once. The gene calls are TRBV2 and TRBJ2-6; TRBD1 agrees at 7 bases. V shed 8 bases and J 0 bases; nucleotides not matched to a gene: 10. Germline CDR1 is SNHLY and CDR2 is FYNNEI. The CDR3 totals 17 residues. CDR3 DNA: TGTGCCAGCTCACGGGGACAGTCAAGCTCTGGGGCCAACGTCCTGACTTTC. Protein product: CASSRGQSSSGANVLTF.

This clone showed up just once. The rearrangement links TRBV6-5 to TRBJ1-1; D remains ambiguous. The CDR3 runs to 14 residues. Germline values: CDR1 MNHEY, CDR2 SVGAGI. V dropped 7 bases and J dropped 7 bases, with 19 bases sitting between them. CDR3 sequence (DNA): TGTGCCAGCAAAAGACCTACCCGGGAGATTGAAGCTTTCTTT. This gives the protein CASKRPTREIEAFF.